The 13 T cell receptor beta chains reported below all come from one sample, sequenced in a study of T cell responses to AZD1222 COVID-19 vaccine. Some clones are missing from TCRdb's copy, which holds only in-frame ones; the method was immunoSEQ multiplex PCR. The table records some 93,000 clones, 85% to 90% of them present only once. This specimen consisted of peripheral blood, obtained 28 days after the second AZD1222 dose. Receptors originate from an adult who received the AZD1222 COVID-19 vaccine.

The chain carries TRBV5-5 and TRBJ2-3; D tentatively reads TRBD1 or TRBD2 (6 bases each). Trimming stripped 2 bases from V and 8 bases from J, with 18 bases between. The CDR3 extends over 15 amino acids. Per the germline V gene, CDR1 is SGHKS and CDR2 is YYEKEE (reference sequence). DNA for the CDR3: TGTGCCAGCAGCTTAGTCGGGGGCAGAGGGGTTACGCAGTATTTT. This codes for CASSLVGGRGVTQYF.

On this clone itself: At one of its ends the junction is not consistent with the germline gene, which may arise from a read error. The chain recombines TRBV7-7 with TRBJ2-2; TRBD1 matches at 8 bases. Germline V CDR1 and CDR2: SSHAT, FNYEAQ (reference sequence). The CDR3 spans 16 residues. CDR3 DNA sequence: TGTGCTAGCAGCTTAGCAGGGGGCGATGTAACCGGGGAGCTGTTTTTT. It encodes CASSLAGGDVTGELFF. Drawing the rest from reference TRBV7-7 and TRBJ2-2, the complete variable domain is GAGVSQSPRYKVTKRGQDVTLRCDPISSHATLYWYQQALGQGPEFLTYFNYEAQPDKSGLPSDRFSAERPEGSISTLTIQRTEQRDSAMYRCASSLAGGDVTGELFFGEGSRLTVL.

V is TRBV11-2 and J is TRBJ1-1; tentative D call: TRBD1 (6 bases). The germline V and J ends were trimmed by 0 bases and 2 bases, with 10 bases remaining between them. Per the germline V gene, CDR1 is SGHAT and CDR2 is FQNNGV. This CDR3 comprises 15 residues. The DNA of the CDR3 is TGTGCCAGCAGCTTAGAAGCGACAGGTAACACTGAAGCTTTCTTT. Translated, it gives CASSLEATGNTEAFF.

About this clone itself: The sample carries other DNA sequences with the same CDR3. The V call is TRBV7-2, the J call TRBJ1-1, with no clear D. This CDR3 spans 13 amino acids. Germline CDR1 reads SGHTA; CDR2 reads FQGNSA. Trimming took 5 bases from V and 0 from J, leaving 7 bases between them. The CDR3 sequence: CASSPGLNTEAFF. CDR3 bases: TGTGCCAGCAGCCCCGGGCTGAACACTGAAGCTTTCTTT.

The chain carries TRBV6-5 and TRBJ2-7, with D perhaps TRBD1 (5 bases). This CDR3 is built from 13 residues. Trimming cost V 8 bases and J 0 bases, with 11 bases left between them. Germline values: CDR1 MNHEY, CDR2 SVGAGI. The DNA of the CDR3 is TGTGCCAGCGAGGCCACAGGCTCCTACGAGCAGTACTTC. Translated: CASEATGSYEQYF.

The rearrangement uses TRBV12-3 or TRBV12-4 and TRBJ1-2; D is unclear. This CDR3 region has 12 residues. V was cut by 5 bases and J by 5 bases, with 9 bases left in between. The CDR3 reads CASSRDTYGYTF. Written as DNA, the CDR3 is TGTGCCAGCAGTAGAGACACGTATGGCTACACCTTC.

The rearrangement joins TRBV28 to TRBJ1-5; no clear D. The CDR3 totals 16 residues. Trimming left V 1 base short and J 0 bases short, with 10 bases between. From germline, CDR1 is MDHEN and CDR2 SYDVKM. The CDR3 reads CASSLSRAFSNQPQHF. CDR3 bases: TGTGCCAGCAGTTTATCCCGGGCCTTTAGCAATCAGCCCCAGCATTTT.

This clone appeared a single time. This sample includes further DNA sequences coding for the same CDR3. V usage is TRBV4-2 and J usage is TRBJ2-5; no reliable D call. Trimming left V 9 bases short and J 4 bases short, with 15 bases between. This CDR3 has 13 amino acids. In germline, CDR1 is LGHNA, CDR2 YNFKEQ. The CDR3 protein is CASGQESGETQYF. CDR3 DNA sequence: TGTGCCAGTGGGCAGGAGTCCGGAGAGACCCAGTACTTC.

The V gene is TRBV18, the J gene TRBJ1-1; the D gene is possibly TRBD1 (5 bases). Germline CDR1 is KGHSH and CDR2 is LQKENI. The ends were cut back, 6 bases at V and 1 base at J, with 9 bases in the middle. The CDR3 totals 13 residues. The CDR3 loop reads CASSYDRNTEAFF. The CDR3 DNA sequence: TGTGCCAGCTCTTATGACAGGAACACTGAAGCTTTCTTT.

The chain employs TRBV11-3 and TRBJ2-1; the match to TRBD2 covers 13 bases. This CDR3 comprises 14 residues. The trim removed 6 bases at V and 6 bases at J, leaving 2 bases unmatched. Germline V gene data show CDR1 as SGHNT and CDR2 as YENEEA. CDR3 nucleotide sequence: TGTGCCAGCAGTTGGACTAGCGGGAGCAATGAGCAGTTCTTC. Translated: CASSWTSGSNEQFF.

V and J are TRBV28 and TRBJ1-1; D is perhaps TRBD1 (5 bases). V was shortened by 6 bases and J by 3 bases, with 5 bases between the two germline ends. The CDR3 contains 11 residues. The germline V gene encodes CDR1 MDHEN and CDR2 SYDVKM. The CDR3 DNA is TGTGCCAGCAGGGGGGACACTGAAGCTTTCTTT. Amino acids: CASRGDTEAFF.

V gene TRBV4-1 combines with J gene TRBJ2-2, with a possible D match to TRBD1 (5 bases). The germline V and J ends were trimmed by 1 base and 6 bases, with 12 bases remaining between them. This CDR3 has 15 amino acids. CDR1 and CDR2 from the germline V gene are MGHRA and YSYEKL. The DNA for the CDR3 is TGCGCCAGCAGCCAAGGGCAGGTAGGGGCCGGGGAGCTGTTTTTT. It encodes CASSQGQVGAGELFF.

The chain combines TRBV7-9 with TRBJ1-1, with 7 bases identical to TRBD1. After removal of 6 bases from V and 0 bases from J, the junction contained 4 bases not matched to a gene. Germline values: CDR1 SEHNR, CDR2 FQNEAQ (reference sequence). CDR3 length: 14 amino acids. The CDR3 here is CASSLTGLNTEAFF. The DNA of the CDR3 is TGTGCCAGCAGTTTGACAGGGTTGAACACTGAAGCTTTCTTT.